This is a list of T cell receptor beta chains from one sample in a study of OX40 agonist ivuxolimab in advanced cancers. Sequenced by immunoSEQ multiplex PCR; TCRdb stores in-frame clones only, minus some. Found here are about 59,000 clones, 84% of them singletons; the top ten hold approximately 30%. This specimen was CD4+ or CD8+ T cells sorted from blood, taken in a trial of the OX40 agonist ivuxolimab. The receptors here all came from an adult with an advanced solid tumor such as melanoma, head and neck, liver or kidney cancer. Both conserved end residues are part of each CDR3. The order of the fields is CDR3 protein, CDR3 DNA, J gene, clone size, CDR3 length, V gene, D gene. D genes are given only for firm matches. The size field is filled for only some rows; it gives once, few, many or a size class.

CDR3 protein: CASSSAAVQETQYF
CDR3 DNA: TGTGCCAGCAGCTCCGCGGCAGTTCAAGAGACCCAGTACTTC
J gene: TRBJ2-5
clone size: .
CDR3 length: 14
V gene: TRBV7-2
D gene: .

CDR3 protein: CASSADRSYSYEQYF
CDR3 DNA: TGTGCCAGCAGCGCAGACAGGAGTTACTCCTACGAGCAGTACTTC
J gene: TRBJ2-7
clone size: .
CDR3 length: 15
V gene: TRBV7-8
D gene: .

CDR3 protein: CASSLAGGPYNEQFF
CDR3 DNA: TGTGCCAGCAGCTTAGCCGGCGGGCCCTACAATGAGCAGTTCTTC
J gene: TRBJ2-1
clone size: .
CDR3 length: 15
V gene: TRBV11-3
D gene: .

CDR3 protein: CSVEQSPTYTEAFF
CDR3 DNA: TGCAGCGTTGAACAGTCCCCTACTTACACTGAAGCTTTCTTT
J gene: TRBJ1-1
clone size: .
CDR3 length: 14
V gene: TRBV29-1
D gene: .

CDR3 protein: CASNRQMNTEAFF
CDR3 DNA: TGTGCCAGCAACCGTCAAATGAACACTGAAGCTTTCTTT
J gene: TRBJ1-1
clone size: medium-sized
CDR3 length: 13
V gene: TRBV7-2
D gene: .

CDR3 protein: CASSPASGEGYTF
CDR3 DNA: TGTGCCAGCTCACCAGCCTCAGGGGAAGGCTACACCTTC
J gene: TRBJ1-2
clone size: few
CDR3 length: 13
V gene: TRBV18
D gene: .

CDR3 protein: CASSLGQGYGETQYF
CDR3 DNA: TGTGCCAGCAGCTTAGGACAGGGGTATGGAGAGACCCAGTACTTC
J gene: TRBJ2-5
clone size: .
CDR3 length: 15
V gene: TRBV7-9
D gene: TRBD1

CDR3 protein: CASSKKVGLAGASYEQYF
CDR3 DNA: TGTGCCAGCAGCAAGAAGGTCGGACTAGCGGGGGCCTCCTACGAGCAGTACTTC
J gene: TRBJ2-7
clone size: .
CDR3 length: 18
V gene: TRBV11-2
D gene: TRBD2

CDR3 protein: CATRDSGNEQFF
CDR3 DNA: TGTGCCACAAGGGACAGTGGGAATGAGCAGTTCTTC
J gene: TRBJ2-1
clone size: .
CDR3 length: 12
V gene: TRBV15
D gene: TRBD1

CDR3 protein: CASSLSGTPSGANVLTF
CDR3 DNA: TGTGCCAGCAGCTTAAGCGGGACACCCTCTGGGGCCAACGTCCTGACTTTC
J gene: TRBJ2-6
clone size: .
CDR3 length: 17
V gene: TRBV7-2
D gene: .

CDR3 protein: CASSLAVGQGASEQYF
CDR3 DNA: TGTGCCAGCAGCTTGGCCGTCGGGCAGGGGGCAAGCGAGCAGTACTTC
J gene: TRBJ2-7
clone size: .
CDR3 length: 16
V gene: TRBV5-5
D gene: TRBD1

CDR3 protein: CASRGRGNEKLFF
CDR3 DNA: TGTGCCAGCAGAGGCAGGGGTAATGAAAAACTGTTTTTT
J gene: TRBJ1-4
clone size: .
CDR3 length: 13
V gene: TRBV27
D gene: .

CDR3 protein: CASSTRAEGNSPLHF
CDR3 DNA: TGTGCCAGCAGCACCCGGGCCGAAGGCAATTCACCCCTCCACTTT
J gene: TRBJ1-6
clone size: .
CDR3 length: 15
V gene: TRBV9
D gene: .

CDR3 protein: CASKPGTGNTEAFF
CDR3 DNA: TGTGCCAGCAAACCCGGGACGGGGAACACTGAAGCTTTCTTT
J gene: TRBJ1-1
clone size: .
CDR3 length: 14
V gene: TRBV7-9
D gene: .

CDR3 protein: CASSDWGSSYEQYF
CDR3 DNA: TGTGCCAGCAGTGATTGGGGCAGCTCCTACGAGCAGTACTTC
J gene: TRBJ2-7
clone size: .
CDR3 length: 14
V gene: TRBV2
D gene: .

CDR3 protein: CASSPESGIYEQYF
CDR3 DNA: TGTGCCAGCAGCCCAGAGAGTGGGATCTACGAGCAGTACTTC
J gene: TRBJ2-7
clone size: .
CDR3 length: 14
V gene: TRBV7-8
D gene: .

CDR3 protein: CASRKTAYGYTF
CDR3 DNA: TGTGCCAGTAGAAAGACAGCCTATGGCTACACCTTC
J gene: TRBJ1-2
clone size: .
CDR3 length: 12
V gene: TRBV19
D gene: .

CDR3 protein: CASSLRTGRETQYF
CDR3 DNA: TGTGCCAGCAGCCTAAGGACAGGCCGAGAGACCCAGTACTTC
J gene: TRBJ2-5
clone size: .
CDR3 length: 14
V gene: TRBV7-9
D gene: TRBD1

CDR3 protein: CSVWDRAVDTQYF
CDR3 DNA: TGCAGCGTGTGGGACAGGGCCGTAGATACGCAGTATTTT
J gene: TRBJ2-3
clone size: .
CDR3 length: 13
V gene: TRBV29-1
D gene: TRBD1

CDR3 protein: CASSDIETEAFF
CDR3 DNA: TGCGCCAGCAGCGATATAGAGACTGAAGCTTTCTTT
J gene: TRBJ1-1
clone size: .
CDR3 length: 12
V gene: TRBV10-1
D gene: .

CDR3 protein: CASSLGDRAPETQYF
CDR3 DNA: TGTGCCAGCAGCTTAGGGGACAGGGCCCCCGAGACCCAGTACTTC
J gene: TRBJ2-5
clone size: .
CDR3 length: 15
V gene: TRBV11-2
D gene: TRBD1

CDR3 protein: CASSTQQSTGELFF
CDR3 DNA: TGTGCCAGTAGTACCCAGCAGAGCACCGGGGAGCTGTTTTTT
J gene: TRBJ2-2
clone size: .
CDR3 length: 14
V gene: TRBV19
D gene: .

CDR3 protein: CASGKDGLSTDTQYF
CDR3 DNA: TGTGCTAGTGGTAAGGACGGTCTATCCACAGATACGCAGTATTTT
J gene: TRBJ2-3
clone size: .
CDR3 length: 15
V gene: TRBV12-5
D gene: .

CDR3 protein: CASSVVTAGAGDTQYF
CDR3 DNA: TGTGCCAGCAGCGTAGTCACCGCGGGGGCCGGGGATACGCAGTATTTT
J gene: TRBJ2-3
clone size: .
CDR3 length: 16
V gene: TRBV9
D gene: .

CDR3 protein: CASSWTSGGASTDTQYF
CDR3 DNA: TGTGCCAGTAGTTGGACCAGCGGGGGGGCTAGCACAGATACGCAGTATTTT
J gene: TRBJ2-3
clone size: .
CDR3 length: 17
V gene: TRBV19
D gene: TRBD2

CDR3 protein: CASSFLGEKLFF
CDR3 DNA: TGTGCCAGCAGCTTTCTTGGTGAAAAACTGTTTTTT
J gene: TRBJ1-4
clone size: .
CDR3 length: 12
V gene: TRBV5-5
D gene: .

CDR3 protein: CASSSNRGLNQFF
CDR3 DNA: TGTGCCAGTAGTTCAAATAGGGGTCTCAACCAGTTCTTC
J gene: TRBJ2-1
clone size: .
CDR3 length: 13
V gene: TRBV19
D gene: .

CDR3 protein: CASSLNALETQYF
CDR3 DNA: TGTGCCAGCAGCCTCAATGCCCTAGAGACCCAGTACTTC
J gene: TRBJ2-5
clone size: .
CDR3 length: 13
V gene: TRBV5-4
D gene: .

CDR3 protein: CASSIDMNTEAFF
CDR3 DNA: TGTGCCAGCAGCATCGACATGAACACTGAAGCTTTCTTT
J gene: TRBJ1-1
clone size: few
CDR3 length: 13
V gene: TRBV7-9
D gene: .

CDR3 protein: CASSQANRGGTEAFF
CDR3 DNA: TGCGCCAGCAGCCAGGCGAACAGGGGTGGCACTGAAGCTTTCTTT
J gene: TRBJ1-1
clone size: .
CDR3 length: 15
V gene: TRBV4-1
D gene: TRBD1

CDR3 protein: CASSPKQGAEQPQHF
CDR3 DNA: TGTGCCAGCTCACCTAAACAGGGGGCAGAGCAGCCCCAGCATTTT
J gene: TRBJ1-5
clone size: .
CDR3 length: 15
V gene: TRBV18
D gene: TRBD1

CDR3 protein: CASTTGIMNTEAFF
CDR3 DNA: TGTGCCAGTACGACAGGAATTATGAACACTGAAGCTTTCTTT
J gene: TRBJ1-1
clone size: few
CDR3 length: 14
V gene: TRBV19
D gene: .

CDR3 protein: CASSQLAGTSPYEQYF
CDR3 DNA: TGCGCCAGCAGCCAGTTAGCGGGAACCAGCCCCTACGAGCAGTACTTC
J gene: TRBJ2-7
clone size: .
CDR3 length: 16
V gene: TRBV4-1
D gene: TRBD2

CDR3 protein: CASSPDRGGNTIYF
CDR3 DNA: TGTGCCAGCTCACCGGACAGGGGTGGAAACACCATATATTTT
J gene: TRBJ1-3
clone size: .
CDR3 length: 14
V gene: TRBV18
D gene: TRBD1

CDR3 protein: CASSTAGMTLDTQYF
CDR3 DNA: TGTGCCAGCAGCACAGCGGGAATGACTCTAGATACGCAGTATTTT
J gene: TRBJ2-3
clone size: .
CDR3 length: 15
V gene: TRBV7-6
D gene: TRBD2

CDR3 protein: CASSPLGTFGGDYNEQFF
CDR3 DNA: TGTGCCAGCTCACCACTCGGGACCTTCGGAGGGGACTACAATGAGCAGTTCTTC
J gene: TRBJ2-1
clone size: .
CDR3 length: 18
V gene: TRBV18
D gene: .

CDR3 protein: CASSVASASGNTIYF
CDR3 DNA: TGTGCCAGCAGTGTCGCCTCGGCCTCTGGAAACACCATATATTTT
J gene: TRBJ1-3
clone size: .
CDR3 length: 15
V gene: TRBV6-1
D gene: .

CDR3 protein: CAWRDSGTGNTIYF
CDR3 DNA: TGTGCCTGGAGGGACAGTGGGACTGGAAACACCATATATTTT
J gene: TRBJ1-3
clone size: .
CDR3 length: 14
V gene: TRBV30
D gene: .

CDR3 protein: CASSYRGSSIEQFF
CDR3 DNA: TGTGCCAGTAGCTACAGGGGTTCCTCAATTGAGCAGTTCTTC
J gene: TRBJ2-1
clone size: .
CDR3 length: 14
V gene: TRBV19
D gene: TRBD1

CDR3 protein: CASSQGGLADRSQETQYF
CDR3 DNA: TGTGCCAGCAGCCAAGGGGGACTAGCGGACCGAAGCCAAGAGACCCAGTACTTC
J gene: TRBJ2-5
clone size: .
CDR3 length: 18
V gene: TRBV4-2
D gene: TRBD2

CDR3 protein: CASSYPGTGYGYTF
CDR3 DNA: TGTGCCAGCAGTTACCCAGGGACAGGGTATGGCTACACCTTC
J gene: TRBJ1-2
clone size: .
CDR3 length: 14
V gene: TRBV6-6
D gene: TRBD1

CDR3 protein: CASSISRDGQETQYF
CDR3 DNA: TGTGCCAGTAGTATCTCCAGGGATGGGCAAGAGACCCAGTACTTC
J gene: TRBJ2-5
clone size: .
CDR3 length: 15
V gene: TRBV19
D gene: .

CDR3 protein: CASSVSPDRNEQFF
CDR3 DNA: TGTGCCAGCAGCGTATCACCAGACAGAAATGAGCAGTTCTTC
J gene: TRBJ2-1
clone size: few
CDR3 length: 14
V gene: TRBV9
D gene: .

CDR3 protein: CASSLGGSGAWAYGYTF
CDR3 DNA: TGTGCCAGCAGCTTAGGAGGTTCGGGCGCTTGGGCCTATGGCTACACCTTC
J gene: TRBJ1-2
clone size: .
CDR3 length: 17
V gene: TRBV7-2
D gene: .

CDR3 protein: CASGLPVLGASTGELFF
CDR3 DNA: TGTGCTAGTGGTTTGCCCGTGTTAGGGGCCTCAACCGGGGAGCTGTTTTTT
J gene: TRBJ2-2
clone size: few
CDR3 length: 17
V gene: TRBV12-5
D gene: .